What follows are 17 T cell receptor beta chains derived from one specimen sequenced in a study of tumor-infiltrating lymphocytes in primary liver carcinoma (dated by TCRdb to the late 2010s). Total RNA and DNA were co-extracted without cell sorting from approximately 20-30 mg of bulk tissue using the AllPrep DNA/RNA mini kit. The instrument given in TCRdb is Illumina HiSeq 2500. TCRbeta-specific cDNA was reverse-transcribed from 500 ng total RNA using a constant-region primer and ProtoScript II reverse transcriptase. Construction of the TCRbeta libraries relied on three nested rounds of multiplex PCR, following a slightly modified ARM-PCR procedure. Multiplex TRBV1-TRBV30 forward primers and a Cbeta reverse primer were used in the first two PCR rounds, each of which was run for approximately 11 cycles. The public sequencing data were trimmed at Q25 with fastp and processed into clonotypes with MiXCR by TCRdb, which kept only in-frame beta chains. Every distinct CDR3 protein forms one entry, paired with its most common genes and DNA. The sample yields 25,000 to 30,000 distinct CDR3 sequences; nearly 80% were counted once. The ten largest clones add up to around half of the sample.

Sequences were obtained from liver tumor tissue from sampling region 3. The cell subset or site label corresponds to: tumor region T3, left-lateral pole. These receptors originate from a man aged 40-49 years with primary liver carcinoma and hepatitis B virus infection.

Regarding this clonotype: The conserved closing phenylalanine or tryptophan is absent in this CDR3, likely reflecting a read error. CDR3 DNA sequence: TGCGCCAGCAGCCAGGTGACTAGCGGGAGTGTATACACAGGTACGCAGTATTCT. Amino acid sequence: CASSQVTSGSVYTGTQYS. The chain is built from TRBV4-1 and TRBJ2-3; 12 bases match TRBD2. CDR1 and CDR2 from the germline V gene are MGHRA and YSYEKL. The CDR3 runs to 18 residues.

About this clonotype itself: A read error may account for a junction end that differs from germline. CDR3 bases: TGCGCCAGCGGTGAATCCGGACTACGCACGGATACGCAGTACTTT. Its translation: CASGESGLRTDTQYF. V and J are TRBV10-1 and TRBJ2-3; D perhaps matches TRBD2 (6 bases). The CDR3 has 15 residues. Germline assignment: CDR1 WNHNN and CDR2 SYGVQD (reference sequence).

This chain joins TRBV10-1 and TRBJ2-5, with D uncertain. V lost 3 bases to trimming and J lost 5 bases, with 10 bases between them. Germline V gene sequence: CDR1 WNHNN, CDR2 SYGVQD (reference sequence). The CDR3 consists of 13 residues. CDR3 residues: CASSDHMNETQYF. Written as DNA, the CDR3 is TGCGCCAGCAGTGACCACATGAATGAGACCCAGTACTTC.

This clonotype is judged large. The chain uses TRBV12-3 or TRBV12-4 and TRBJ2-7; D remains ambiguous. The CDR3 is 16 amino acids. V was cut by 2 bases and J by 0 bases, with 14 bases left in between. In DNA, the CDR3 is TGTGCCAGCAGTTTAATAGGCTCCGGTAGCTCCTACGAGCAGTACTTC. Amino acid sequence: CASSLIGSGSSYEQYF.

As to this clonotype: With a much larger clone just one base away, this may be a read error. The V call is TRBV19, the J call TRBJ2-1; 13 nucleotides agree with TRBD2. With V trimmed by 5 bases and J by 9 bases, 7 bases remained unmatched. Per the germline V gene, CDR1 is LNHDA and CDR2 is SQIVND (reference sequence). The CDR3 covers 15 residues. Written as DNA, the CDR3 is TGTGCCAGTAGTTTGACTAGCGGGAGGTTCAGTGAGCAGTTCTTC. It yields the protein CASSLTSGRFSEQFF.

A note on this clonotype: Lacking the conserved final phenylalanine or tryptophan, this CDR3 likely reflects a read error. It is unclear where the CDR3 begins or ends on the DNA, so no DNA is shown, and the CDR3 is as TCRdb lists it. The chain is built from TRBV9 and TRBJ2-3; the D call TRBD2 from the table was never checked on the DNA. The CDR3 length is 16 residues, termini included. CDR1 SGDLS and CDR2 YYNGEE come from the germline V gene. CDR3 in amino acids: CASSHSRKGGEDTLYL.

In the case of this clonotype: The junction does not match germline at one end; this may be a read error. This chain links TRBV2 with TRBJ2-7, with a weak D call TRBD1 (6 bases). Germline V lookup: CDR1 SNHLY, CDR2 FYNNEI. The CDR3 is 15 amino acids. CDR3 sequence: CAGSKNRAFSYEQYF. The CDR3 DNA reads TGTGCCGGCAGTAAGAACAGGGCGTTCTCCTACGAGCAGTACTTC.

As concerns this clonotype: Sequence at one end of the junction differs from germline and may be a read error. The CDR3 loop is CTSSAGLSMITEASF. CDR3 bases: TGTACCAGCAGCGCCGGACTCAGTATGATCACTGAAGCTTCCTTC. The V and J genes are TRBV11-1 and TRBJ1-1; no reliable D call. Germline CDR1 SGHAT, CDR2 FQDESV (reference sequence). The CDR3 is 15 amino acids.

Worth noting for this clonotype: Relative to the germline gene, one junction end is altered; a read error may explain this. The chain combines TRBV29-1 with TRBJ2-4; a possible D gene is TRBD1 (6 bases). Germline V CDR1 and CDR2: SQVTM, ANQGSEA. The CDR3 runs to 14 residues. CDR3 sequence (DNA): TGCAGCGTTGAGGGGCAGGGCGTCAGGGGCGTTCAATACTTC. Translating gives CSVEGQGVRGVQYF.

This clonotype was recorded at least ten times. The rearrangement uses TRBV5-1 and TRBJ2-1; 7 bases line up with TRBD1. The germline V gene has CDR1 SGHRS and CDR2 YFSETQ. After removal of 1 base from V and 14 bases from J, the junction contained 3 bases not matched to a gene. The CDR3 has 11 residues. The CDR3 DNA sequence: TGCGCCAGCAGCTTGACAGGGGACGAGTTCTTC. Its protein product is CASSLTGDEFF.

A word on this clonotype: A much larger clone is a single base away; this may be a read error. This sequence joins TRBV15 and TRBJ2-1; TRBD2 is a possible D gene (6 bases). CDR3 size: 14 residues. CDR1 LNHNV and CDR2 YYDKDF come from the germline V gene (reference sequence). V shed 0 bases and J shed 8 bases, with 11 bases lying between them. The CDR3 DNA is TGTGCCACCAGCAGAGATGGGGGGAACGATGAGCAGTTCTTC. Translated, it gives CATSRDGGNDEQFF.

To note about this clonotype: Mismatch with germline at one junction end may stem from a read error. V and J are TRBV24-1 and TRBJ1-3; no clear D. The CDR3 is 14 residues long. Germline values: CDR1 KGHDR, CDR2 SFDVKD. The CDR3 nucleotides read TGTGCCACCAGTGATCCAGAAACTGGAAACACCGTATATTTT. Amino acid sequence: CATSDPETGNTVYF.

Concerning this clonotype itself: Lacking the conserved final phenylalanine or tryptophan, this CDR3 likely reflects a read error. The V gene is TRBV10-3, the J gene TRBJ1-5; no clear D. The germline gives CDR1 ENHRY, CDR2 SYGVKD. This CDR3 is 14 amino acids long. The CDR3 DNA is TGTGCTACCAGTGAGTATGAGGGCGATCAGCCCCAGCATTAT. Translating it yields CATSEYEGDQPQHY.

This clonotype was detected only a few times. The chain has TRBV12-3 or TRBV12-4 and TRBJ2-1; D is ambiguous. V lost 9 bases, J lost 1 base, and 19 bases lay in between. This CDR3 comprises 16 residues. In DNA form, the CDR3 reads TGTGCCAGTACTCCTTTGTTCGGACGGTCCTACAATGAGCAGTTCTTC. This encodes CASTPLFGRSYNEQFF.

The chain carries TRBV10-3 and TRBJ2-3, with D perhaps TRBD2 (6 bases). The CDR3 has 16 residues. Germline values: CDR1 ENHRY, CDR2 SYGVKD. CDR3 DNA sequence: TGTGACATGAGCCGGGAGTACCAATGGGGCACAGATACGCAGTATTTT. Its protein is CDMSREYQWGTDTQYF.

CDR3 protein: CASSFLYRDGDTQYF. CDR3 DNA sequence: TGTGCCAGCAGCTTCCTTTACAGGGACGGGGATACGCAGTATTTT. The rearrangement links TRBV11-2 to TRBJ2-3, with a tentative D call TRBD1 (6 bases). V lost 3 bases to trimming and J lost 6 bases, with 16 bases between them. Germline lookup yields CDR1 SGHAT and CDR2 FQNNGV. This CDR3 has 15 residues.

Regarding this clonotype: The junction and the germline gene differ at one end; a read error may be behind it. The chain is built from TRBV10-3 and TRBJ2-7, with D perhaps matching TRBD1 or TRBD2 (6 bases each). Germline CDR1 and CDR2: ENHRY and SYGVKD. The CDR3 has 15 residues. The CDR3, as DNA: TGTGTCATCAGTGGAGACGGAGGGGGAGGCTATGAGCAGTACTTC. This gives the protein CVISGDGGGGYEQYF.